The clone carrying this TCR beta chain was seen a handful of times. Its antigen is currently unknown. The sample comes from a study of response to subunit inactivated influenza vaccine. TCRdb ran MiXCR on the RT-PCR reads and lists one entry per CDR3 protein. Here the sample spans hundreds of thousands of distinct CDR3 sequences, about 15% being singletons. Findings and limits, study-wide: After each seasonal influenza vaccination, few new T cells are recruited, the authors suggested.

Germline loops: CDR1 DFQATT, CDR2 SNEGSKA (reference sequence). The CDR3 is 13 residues long. The V end lost 0 bases, the J end lost 9 bases, and 12 bases lay between the germline ends. The source is a man aged 45-60 years who received an inactivated influenza vaccine. The chain recombines TRBV20-1 with TRBJ2-1, with a weak D call TRBD2 (5 bases). The specimen comprised PBMCs from blood, sampled around 14 days before vaccination. CDR3 in amino acids: CSARDRNRGEQFF. In DNA, the CDR3 is TGCAGTGCTAGAGATCGAAACCGGGGTGAGCAGTTCTTC.